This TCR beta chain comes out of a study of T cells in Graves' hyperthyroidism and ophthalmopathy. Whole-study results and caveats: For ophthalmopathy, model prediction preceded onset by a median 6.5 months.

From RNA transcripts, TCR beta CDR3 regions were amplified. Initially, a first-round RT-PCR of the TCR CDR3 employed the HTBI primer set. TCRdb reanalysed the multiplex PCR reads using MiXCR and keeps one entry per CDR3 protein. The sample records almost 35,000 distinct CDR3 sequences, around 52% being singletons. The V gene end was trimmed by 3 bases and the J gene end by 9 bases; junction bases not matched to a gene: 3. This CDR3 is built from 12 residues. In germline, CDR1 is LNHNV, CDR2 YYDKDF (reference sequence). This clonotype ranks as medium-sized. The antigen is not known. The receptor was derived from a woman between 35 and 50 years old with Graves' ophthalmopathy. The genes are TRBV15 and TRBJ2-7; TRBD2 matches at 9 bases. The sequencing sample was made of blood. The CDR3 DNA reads TGTGCCACCAGCAGTACTAGCGGGCTGCAGTACTTC. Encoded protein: CATSSTSGLQYF.